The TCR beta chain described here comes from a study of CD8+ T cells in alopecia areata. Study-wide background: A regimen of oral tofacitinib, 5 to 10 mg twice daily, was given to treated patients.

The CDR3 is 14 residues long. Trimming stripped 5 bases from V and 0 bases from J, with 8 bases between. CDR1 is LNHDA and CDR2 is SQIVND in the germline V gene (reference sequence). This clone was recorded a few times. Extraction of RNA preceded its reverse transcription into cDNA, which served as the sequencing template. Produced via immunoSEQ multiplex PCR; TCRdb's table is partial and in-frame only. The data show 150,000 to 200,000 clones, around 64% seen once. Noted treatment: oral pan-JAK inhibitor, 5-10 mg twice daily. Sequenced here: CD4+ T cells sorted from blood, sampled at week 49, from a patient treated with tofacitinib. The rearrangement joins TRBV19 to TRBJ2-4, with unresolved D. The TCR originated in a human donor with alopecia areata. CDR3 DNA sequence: TGTGCCAGTAGTCCTATGTTAGCCAAAAACATTCAGTACTTC. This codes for CASSPMLAKNIQYF.